These 14 T cell receptor beta chains were all obtained from the same sample, sequenced in a study of blood T cells in healthy people across ages. Then a second PCR, running about 6 to 11 cycles, was carried out with a sample-barcoded 5' primer and a J-beta primer mix. TCRdb re-analysed the 5' RACE reads in MiXCR, keeping a single row per CDR3 protein. The sample has hundreds of thousands of distinct CDR3 sequences, 35% to 60% seen once. The sample consisted of blood. These receptors all come from a man older than 75 in good health.

The chain carries TRBV7-2 and TRBJ1-5, with D perhaps TRBD1 (6 bases). The CDR3 is 14 amino acids. CDR1 and CDR2 (germline): SGHTA, FQGNSA. V was shortened by 1 base and J by 5 bases, with 9 bases between the two germline ends. CDR3 bases: TGTGCCAGCAGCTTAGACAGGGAATATCAGCCCCAGCATTTT. The encoded protein is CASSLDREYQPQHF.

On this clonotype: This may be a read error: a much more frequent sequence differs by one nucleotide. The V call is TRBV10-3, the J call TRBJ2-7; perhaps TRBD1 as D (6 bases). The last part of the DNA fits TRBJ2-5 better; the J call may be wrong. Germline CDR1 is ENHRY and CDR2 is SYGVKD. The CDR3 length is 13 residues. CDR3 residues: CVIGTGPGETQYF. The CDR3 region has the DNA TGTGTCATCGGTACAGGGCCGGGGGAGACCCAGTACTTC.

This clonotype showed up many times. This sequence joins TRBV29-1 and TRBJ1-1, with a tentative D call TRBD1 (5 bases). This CDR3 comprises 13 residues. Looked up from germline, CDR1 is SQVTM and CDR2 is ANQGSEA. As DNA, the CDR3 is TGCAGTTTATATGGGGGGATGAACACTGAAGCTTTCTTT. It codes for CSLYGGMNTEAFF.

In its sample, this clonotype was seen many times. The rearrangement links TRBV2 to TRBJ2-7; D possibly corresponds to TRBD2 (7 bases). The germline V gene encodes CDR1 SNHLY and CDR2 FYNNEI. The CDR3 contains 15 residues. Trimming left V 8 bases short and J 7 bases short, with 24 bases between. This CDR3 reads CASSPTRGGGGEQYF. As DNA, the CDR3 is TGTGCCAGCTCACCCACCCGGGGAGGGGGAGGAGAGCAGTACTTC.

Note on this clonotype: At one of its ends the junction is not consistent with the germline gene, which may arise from a read error. The V and J genes are TRBV2 and TRBJ2-1; 10 bases match TRBD2. This CDR3 spans 15 amino acids. Per the germline V gene, CDR1 is SNHLY and CDR2 is FYNNEI. The CDR3 loop reads CVSSVGTSVEDEQFF. For the CDR3, the DNA is TGTGTCAGCAGTGTAGGGACTAGCGTTGAAGATGAGCAGTTCTTC.

CDR3 coding DNA: TGTGCCAGCAGCTTGGACCCGGGGGTGAACACCGGGGAGCTGTTTTTT. It codes for CASSLDPGVNTGELFF. The chain uses TRBV5-5 and TRBJ2-2; D might be TRBD2 (6 bases). V was cut by 0 bases and J by 1 base, with 10 bases left in between. This CDR3 has 16 residues. Germline loops: CDR1 SGHKS, CDR2 YYEKEE (reference sequence).

This clonotype was seen only a few times. The chain carries TRBV11-1 and TRBJ2-7; D may be TRBD2 (5 bases). This CDR3 has 14 residues. Deletions cut 6 bases from V and 3 bases from J, with 15 bases between. Germline V gives CDR1 SGHAT, CDR2 FQDESV (reference sequence). CDR3 DNA sequence: TGTGCCAGCAGTTACGCCGGGAAGGTCTACGAGCAGTACTTC. This sequence encodes CASSYAGKVYEQYF.

This clonotype was seen a single time. A single base separates this from a much larger clone, so it may be a read error. The V and J genes are TRBV12-3 or TRBV12-4 and TRBJ2-3; D perhaps matches TRBD1 (7 bases). The CDR3 is 16 residues long. The V and J ends lost 6 bases and 3 bases respectively, with 19 bases between them. CDR3 DNA sequence: TGTGCCAGCAGCCACCAGGGGGAGGACCCTACAGATACGCAGTATTTT. It codes for CASSHQGEDPTDTQYF.

This clonotype was seen a few times. This chain links TRBV9 with TRBJ2-7; no clear D. V was shortened by 4 bases and J by 2 bases, with 22 bases between the two germline ends. The germline V gene encodes CDR1 SGDLS and CDR2 YYNGEE. The CDR3 runs to 17 residues. CDR3 in DNA: TGTGCCAGCAGCCCCCGTCTCAGATCCTTATACCCCTACGAGCAGTACTTC. This codes for CASSPRLRSLYPYEQYF.

This clonotype was recorded a few times. The chain couples TRBV12-3 or TRBV12-4 to TRBJ2-7, with D perhaps matching TRBD1 (5 bases). The CDR3 has 14 amino acids. V was clipped by 5 bases and J by 0 bases, with 11 bases between them. The CDR3 is CASSRRRDSYEQYF. The CDR3 DNA reads TGTGCCAGCAGTCGGCGCAGGGACTCCTACGAGCAGTACTTC.

This chain connects TRBV7-8 to TRBJ2-7; D is tentatively TRBD1 or TRBD2 (6 bases each). This CDR3 contains 15 residues. The V and J ends lost 1 base and 3 bases respectively, with 13 bases between them. Germline assignment: CDR1 SGHVS and CDR2 FQNEAQ. The CDR3 nucleotides read TGTGCCAGCAGCTTAGATGCGGGACACCTCTACGAGCAGTACTTC. Protein: CASSLDAGHLYEQYF.

The chain uses TRBV11-2 and TRBJ2-1; D possibly corresponds to TRBD2 (5 bases). Germline CDR1 and CDR2: SGHAT and FQNNGV. Between the trimmed V and J ends, which lost 1 base and 0 bases, there was a span of 10 bases. The CDR3 covers 16 residues. This CDR3 is CASSLAIGSSYNEQFF. In DNA form, the CDR3 reads TGTGCCAGCAGCTTAGCGATTGGGAGCTCCTACAATGAGCAGTTCTTC.

This clonotype was seen a handful of times. This rearrangement joins TRBV20-1 to TRBJ2-3, with unresolved D. This CDR3 has 15 amino acids. The germline gives CDR1 DFQATT, CDR2 SNEGSKA (reference sequence). V lost 5 bases and J 0 bases, leaving 15 bases between the germline ends. DNA of the CDR3: TGCAGTGCTCTACAAATTAGACCGAGCACAGATACGCAGTATTTT. Its translation: CSALQIRPSTDTQYF.

This clonotype was counted only a few times. The rearrangement joins TRBV27 to TRBJ1-4; D remains ambiguous. CDR1 is MNHEY, CDR2 SMNVEV, per germline (reference sequence). The CDR3 covers 13 residues. Between the trimmed V and J ends, which lost 5 bases and 8 bases, there was a span of 12 bases. CDR3: CASSAYNGEKLFF. The CDR3 bases are TGTGCCAGCAGTGCCTATAATGGGGAAAAACTGTTTTTT.